Listed below are T cell receptor beta chains from one sample, sequenced in a study of T-cell memory formation after mild COVID-19. TCRdb re-called the 5' RACE reads through MiXCR, storing one row per CDR3 protein. The table shows 350,000 to 500,000 distinct CDR3 sequences, with over 15% occurring only once. Material: PBMCs or a T cell subset sorted from them (not recorded which). The receptors were gathered from a man aged 18 to 35 who had mild COVID-19 (a few samples of this study predate the infection). Cell type and time point are not known. Each CDR3 is given with its conserved first and last residue. A D gene is named only where the DNA matches it firmly. Expanded clones get a size class; other rows say once, few or many, or leave the size out.

v_call	j_call	d_call	clone_size	cdr3_aa	cdr3_nt
TRBV9	TRBJ2-3	TRBD2	NA	CASSASPAGHTQYF	TGTGCCAGCAGCGCCAGCCCAGCGGGACATACGCAGTATTTT
TRBV11-2	TRBJ2-1	NA	NA	CASSSTSLDNEQFF	TGTGCCAGCAGCTCCACCTCCCTTGACAATGAGCAGTTCTTC
TRBV11-2	TRBJ2-7	NA	NA	CASSLGWGSYEQYF	TGTGCCAGCAGCTTAGGCTGGGGCTCCTACGAGCAGTACTTC
TRBV24-1	TRBJ1-5	NA	NA	CATSEAGRFNQPQHF	TGTGCCACCAGTGAAGCCGGGCGCTTCAATCAGCCCCAGCATTTT
TRBV20-1	TRBJ1-5	TRBD1	NA	CSARDRGIVSNQPQHF	TGCAGTGCGAGGGACAGGGGGATAGTGAGCAATCAGCCCCAGCATTTT
TRBV5-1	TRBJ2-3	TRBD2	many	CASSPTSSGELQDTQYF	TGCGCCAGCAGCCCGACCTCTAGCGGGGAGCTTCAAGATACGCAGTATTTT
TRBV7-2	TRBJ1-5	NA	NA	CASSLVRVDQPQHF	TGTGCCAGCAGCTTAGTTCGCGTCGATCAGCCCCAGCATTTT
TRBV10-2	TRBJ1-3	NA	few	CASRDSMLSGNTIYF	TGCGCCAGCAGGGACAGCATGCTCTCTGGAAACACCATATATTTT
TRBV20-1	TRBJ2-5	NA	NA	CSARVLGRETQYF	TGCAGTGCTAGAGTCCTGGGGAGAGAGACCCAGTACTTC
TRBV6-2/TRBV6-3	TRBJ2-2	TRBD2	NA	CASSTLISGGIVDTGELFF	TGTGCCAGCAGTACTTTGATCAGCGGGGGGATTGTGGACACCGGGGAGCTGTTTTTT
TRBV3-1	TRBJ2-5	TRBD2	few	CASSYSSGGDQETQYF	TGTGCCAGCAGCTACTCTAGCGGGGGCGACCAAGAGACCCAGTACTTC
TRBV5-1	TRBJ2-1	NA	many	CASRLESYNEQFF	TGCGCCAGCAGACTAGAGTCCTACAATGAGCAGTTCTTC
TRBV5-4	TRBJ1-4	TRBD1	once	CASSPRGQGATNEKLFF	TGTGCCAGCAGCCCTCGGGGACAGGGGGCAACTAATGAAAAACTGTTTTTT
TRBV7-2	TRBJ2-7	NA	NA	CASSLAWGPNEQYF	TGTGCCAGCAGCTTAGCGTGGGGGCCGAACGAGCAGTACTTC
TRBV24-1	TRBJ2-3	NA	NA	CATSDRQGWADTQYF	TGTGCCACCAGTGACCGGCAGGGGTGGGCAGATACGCAGTATTTT
TRBV5-1	TRBJ2-7	TRBD2	NA	CASSLGTSGDPPYEQYF	TGCGCCAGCAGCCTCGGGACTAGCGGGGACCCCCCCTACGAGCAGTACTTC
TRBV9	TRBJ2-3	NA	NA	CASSPQLRRQSTDTQYF	TGTGCCAGCAGCCCGCAACTAAGGCGACAGAGCACAGATACGCAGTATTTT
TRBV7-2	TRBJ2-4	TRBD1	many	CASSFNRGDIQYF	TGTGCCAGCAGCTTCAACAGGGGAGACATTCAGTACTTC
TRBV5-1	TRBJ2-1	NA	NA	CASSLRQEYNEQFF	TGCGCCAGCAGCTTGAGACAGGAATACAATGAGCAGTTCTTC
TRBV19	TRBJ2-2	NA	NA	CASGGSGELFF	TGTGCCAGCGGGGGCTCCGGGGAGCTGTTTTTT
TRBV20-1	TRBJ2-5	NA	few	CSACLPVGYQETQYF	TGCAGTGCCTGTCTGCCTGTGGGGTATCAAGAGACCCAGTACTTC
TRBV29-1	TRBJ2-2	TRBD2	NA	CSVGPSGGFTGELFF	TGCAGCGTTGGTCCTAGCGGGGGTTTCACCGGGGAGCTGTTTTTT
TRBV28	TRBJ2-6	NA	NA	CASSLLASGANVLTF	TGTGCCAGCAGTTTACTTGCGTCTGGGGCCAACGTCCTGACTTTC